This passage covers 28 T cell receptor beta chains from one sample sequenced in a study of blood T cell repertoires in COVID-19. The method was immunoSEQ multiplex PCR; TCRdb's version includes in-frame clones alone and lacks a portion of them. The repertoire consists of some 200,000 clones, with approximately 80% occurring once and the leading ten covering around 8.9%. Material for sequencing was peripheral blood. These receptor sequences come from a woman between 50 and 59 years old with active or convalescent COVID-19.

V gene TRBV6-1 combines with J gene TRBJ1-2; a possible D gene is TRBD1 (6 bases). V lost 3 bases, J lost 7 bases, and 15 bases lay in between. This CDR3 contains 14 residues. Germline V gene sequence: CDR1 MNHNS, CDR2 SASEGT. The CDR3 is CASSESWDISGYTF. The CDR3 DNA sequence: TGTGCCAGCAGTGAGAGCTGGGACATAAGTGGCTACACCTTC.

The chain employs TRBV27 and TRBJ2-7, with 8 nucleotides matching TRBD2. V shed 2 bases, J shed 3 bases, and the junction held 6 bases outside the gene matches. The CDR3 contains 15 residues. Germline V gives CDR1 MNHEY, CDR2 SMNVEV (reference sequence). CDR3 coding DNA: TGTGCCAGCAGTTTAACGGGAGGGCGGAACTACGAGCAGTACTTC. Encoded protein: CASSLTGGRNYEQYF.

The V gene is TRBV9, the J gene TRBJ2-5; 10 positions match TRBD2. The V gene end was trimmed by 1 base and the J gene end by 1 base; junction bases not matched to a gene: 10. The CDR3 contains 18 residues. CDR1 is SGDLS and CDR2 is YYNGEE in the germline V gene. CDR3 nucleotides: TGTGCCAGCAGCGTATCCGGGACTAGCGCTTTCGGCCAAGAGACCCAGTACTTC. Protein product: CASSVSGTSAFGQETQYF.

V gene TRBV20-1 combines with J gene TRBJ1-2, with D unclear. From germline, CDR1 is DFQATT and CDR2 SNEGSKA (reference sequence). Between the trimmed V and J ends, which lost 6 bases and 8 bases, there was a span of 13 bases. CDR3 length: 11 amino acids. The CDR3 nucleotides are TGCAGTGCCGTTCCGGTAGCGGGCTACACCTTC. This codes for CSAVPVAGYTF.

The V and J genes are TRBV2 and TRBJ1-1, with 11 nucleotides matching TRBD1. There are 16 residues in the CDR3. Germline V gene lookup returns CDR1 SNHLY and CDR2 FYNNEI. Trimming removed 6 bases from V and 4 bases from J; junction bases left unmatched: 10. The DNA for the CDR3 is TGTGCCAGCAGGGGACAGGGGGGCATTCGGGGCACTGAAGCTTTCTTT. Its protein product is CASRGQGGIRGTEAFF.

The CDR3 DNA follows: TGTGCCAGCGTTAACCGCGGACAGAGTTGGGACACCATATATTTT. It yields the protein CASVNRGQSWDTIYF. V usage is TRBV6-6 and J usage is TRBJ1-3, with D possibly being TRBD1 (6 bases). The CDR3 loop spans 15 amino acids. V was shortened by 8 bases and J by 8 bases, with 22 bases between the two germline ends. Germline-derived CDR1 and CDR2 are MNHNY and SVGAGI (reference sequence).

The chain couples TRBV7-8 to TRBJ1-3; D remains ambiguous. The germline V and J ends were trimmed by 0 bases and 0 bases, with 3 bases remaining between them. Germline values: CDR1 SGHVS, CDR2 FQNEAQ. This CDR3 is 14 amino acids long. CDR3 loop: CASSLARSGNTIYF. The CDR3 DNA follows: TGTGCCAGCAGCTTAGCGCGCTCTGGAAACACCATATATTTT.

The CDR3 reads CASSIFPRGRAGEQYF. The CDR3 DNA sequence: TGTGCCAGCAGCATTTTCCCTCGGGGGAGGGCGGGCGAGCAGTACTTC. J is TRBJ2-7 and V is TRBV7-6; 7 bases map to TRBD2. CDR1 and CDR2 (germline): SGHVS, FNYEAQ. The CDR3 has 16 amino acids. Unmatched junction bases numbered 16, after V lost 5 bases and J lost 6 bases.

The chain employs TRBV19 and TRBJ1-3; D is uncertain. CDR3 length: 16 residues. In germline, CDR1 is LNHDA, CDR2 SQIVND (reference sequence). V was pared by 2 bases and J by 11 bases, with 22 bases between. The CDR3 loop is CASSIKSMAGRRAIYF. As DNA, the CDR3 is TGTGCCAGTAGTATAAAGAGTATGGCGGGTCGGCGTGCCATATATTTT.

The rearrangement uses TRBV5-1 and TRBJ1-1, with D perhaps TRBD1 (5 bases). V shed 4 bases and J shed 5 bases, with 21 bases lying between them. The CDR3 is 16 residues long. Germline V gene lookup returns CDR1 SGHRS and CDR2 YFSETQ. The CDR3 DNA is TGCGCCAGCAGCCAATTACCGACTCTGGAGGGGACTGAAGCTTTCTTT. It encodes CASSQLPTLEGTEAFF.

The rearrangement uses TRBV30 and TRBJ1-1; D is possibly TRBD1 (5 bases). This CDR3 is 12 amino acids long. Trimming pared 1 base from V and 4 bases from J, leaving 7 bases between. In germline, CDR1 is GTSNPN, CDR2 SVGIG (reference sequence). This CDR3 is CAWSATATEAFF. In DNA, the CDR3 is TGTGCCTGGAGTGCGACAGCCACTGAAGCTTTCTTT.

This clone is classed as medium-sized. The chain has TRBV12-5 and TRBJ2-5, with unresolved D. V was shortened by 1 base and J by 4 bases, with 7 bases between the two germline ends. Germline loops: CDR1 LGHNT, CDR2 FRNRAP. The CDR3 is 13 amino acids. The CDR3 loop reads CASGLGWRETQYF. In nucleotides, the CDR3 is TGTGCTAGTGGTTTGGGGTGGAGAGAGACCCAGTACTTC.

This rearrangement joins TRBV24-1 to TRBJ1-4, with a tentative D call TRBD1 (5 bases). This CDR3 region has 14 residues. CDR1 KGHDR and CDR2 SFDVKD come from the germline V gene. Trimming left V 9 bases short and J 4 bases short, with 14 bases between. For the CDR3, the DNA is TGTGCCACCTCGTCCCGGGACTTTAATGAAAAACTGTTTTTT. Protein: CATSSRDFNEKLFF.

The chain recombines TRBV6-2 or TRBV6-3 with TRBJ1-2, with 10 bases matching TRBD1. CDR3 length equals 14 residues. Germline V CDR1 and CDR2: MNHEY, SVGEGT. V gave up 5 bases and J gave up 12 bases; unmatched junction bases: 12. CDR3 residues: CASSDTGTGALDTF. In nucleotides, the CDR3 is TGTGCCAGCAGTGACACCGGGACAGGGGCCTTAGACACCTTC.

The chain uses TRBV7-6 and TRBJ2-2, with 10 positions matching TRBD2. The CDR3 is 15 residues long. V lost 5 bases to trimming and J lost 4 bases; unmatched junction nucleotides: 4. CDR1 is SGHVS and CDR2 is FNYEAQ in the germline V gene. CDR3 sequence reads: CASSPSGGGTGELFF. The CDR3 DNA reads TGTGCCAGCAGCCCCAGCGGGGGGGGCACCGGGGAGCTGTTTTTT.

This rearrangement joins TRBV12-1 to TRBJ2-3; the table names TRBD2, a call not compared with the DNA. TRBV12-1 has pseudogene status. CDR3 length: 19 amino acids. The CDR3 is CASSFATSGGPGPTDTQYF. For the CDR3, the DNA is TGTGCCAGCAGCTTTGCGACTAGCGGGGGTCCCGGCCCCACAGATACGCAGTATTTT.

CDR3: CASSLVGGGELFF. Here the CDR3 DNA reads TGTGCCAGCAGCTTAGTAGGGGGCGGGGAGCTGTTTTTT. The chain is built from TRBV7-8 and TRBJ2-2, with D perhaps TRBD1 (6 bases). The germline gives CDR1 SGHVS, CDR2 FQNEAQ. V was cut by 1 base and J by 7 bases, with 7 bases left in between. The CDR3 covers 13 residues.

The chain joins TRBV30 to TRBJ2-3, with TRBD2 matching 10 bases. The CDR3 covers 19 residues. Losses at the gene ends were 2 bases for V and 0 bases for J; bases not matched to a gene: 14. Germline V lookup: CDR1 GTSNPN, CDR2 SVGIG (reference sequence). CDR3 DNA: TGTGCCTGGAGTTACCTAAGGTTAACTAGCGGGACTAGCACAGATACGCAGTATTTT. It translates to CAWSYLRLTSGTSTDTQYF.

This chain uses TRBV6-5 with TRBJ2-2, with TRBD1 matching over 7 bases. The CDR3 loop spans 14 amino acids. Trimming at V came to 7 bases and at J to 6 bases, leaving 8 bases not matched to a gene. Germline loops: CDR1 MNHEY, CDR2 SVGAGI. CDR3: CASTRQGVSGELFF. CDR3 nucleotides: TGTGCCAGCACTCGACAGGGTGTGTCCGGGGAGCTGTTTTTT.

Here the CDR3 reads CASSDGQGMWNTEAFF. Written as DNA, the CDR3 is TGTGCCAGCAGTGATGGACAGGGGATGTGGAACACTGAAGCTTTCTTT. The chain carries TRBV2 and TRBJ1-1; 9 nucleotides line up with TRBD1. The length of the CDR3 is 16 residues. V was clipped by 3 bases and J by 1 base; unmatched bases: 6. Germline V lookup: CDR1 SNHLY, CDR2 FYNNEI.

This clone was seen only once. The chain employs TRBV3-1 (or the pseudogene TRBV3-2) and TRBJ1-2; D remains ambiguous. Looked up from germline, CDR1 is LGHDT and CDR2 is YNNKEL (reference sequence). V gave up 3 bases and J gave up 4 bases, with 12 bases separating them. CDR3 length: 14 residues. The CDR3 DNA sequence: TGTGCCAGCAGCCACACACAGAACCCCTATGGCTACACCTTC. Amino acid sequence: CASSHTQNPYGYTF.

J is TRBJ1-5 and V is TRBV6-5; D call uncertain. Germline V gene sequence: CDR1 MNHEY, CDR2 SVGAGI. Trimming took 7 bases from V and 5 from J, leaving 9 bases between them. The length of the CDR3 is 12 residues. The CDR3 loop reads CASNSGYQPQHF. CDR3 nucleotide sequence: TGTGCCAGCAACAGCGGATATCAGCCCCAGCATTTT.

This chain joins TRBV29-1 and TRBJ2-7, with 10 bases that match TRBD1. The CDR3 has 13 amino acids. The germline CDR1 and CDR2 sequences are SQVTM and ANQGSEA. The V segment lost 7 bases and the J segment 0 bases; nucleotides outside the gene matches: 3. The CDR3 DNA reads as TGCAGCGGGGGGACAGGGGCCTCCTACGAGCAGTACTTC. It codes for CSGGTGASYEQYF.

The V and J genes are TRBV7-2 and TRBJ2-7; 8 nucleotides align to TRBD2. Trimming took 4 bases from V and 2 from J; bases not matched to a gene: 13. The CDR3 consists of 17 residues. The germline gives CDR1 SGHTA, CDR2 FQGNSA. This chain's CDR3 is CASSSLSASGRPYEQYF. The CDR3 DNA is TGTGCCAGCAGCTCCCTGTCGGCTAGCGGGCGACCCTACGAGCAGTACTTC.

This chain links TRBV29-1 with TRBJ1-2; D is unresolved. The CDR3 runs to 13 residues. Germline V gene lookup returns CDR1 SQVTM and CDR2 ANQGSEA. Trimming removed 3 bases from V and 2 bases from J, with 10 bases in between. CDR3 residues: CSVEREANYGYTF. As DNA, the CDR3 is TGCAGCGTTGAGAGGGAAGCGAACTATGGCTACACCTTC.

CDR3 protein: CASLEGGEDEQYF. The DNA for the CDR3 is TGTGCCAGCCTCGAGGGGGGGGAGGACGAGCAGTACTTC. V gene TRBV28 combines with J gene TRBJ2-7, with D possibly TRBD2 on 7 matching bases. Trimming removed 8 bases at V and 5 bases at J, with 16 bases between. CDR1 and CDR2 from the germline V gene are MDHEN and SYDVKM. The CDR3 covers 13 residues.

The sample holds a few counts of this clone. V gene TRBV6-5 combines with J gene TRBJ2-2, with D possibly TRBD2 on 6 matching bases. The CDR3 runs 15 residues. Germline-derived CDR1 and CDR2 are MNHEY and SVGAGI. Trimming stripped 8 bases from V and 1 base from J, with 14 bases between. CDR3 region: CASRPLGGNTGELFF. CDR3 DNA sequence: TGTGCCAGCCGCCCATTGGGGGGGAACACCGGGGAGCTGTTTTTT.

This clone has more than one count but fewer than ten. The chain has TRBV5-1 and TRBJ1-3; 7 bases map to TRBD1. Germline V CDR1 and CDR2: SGHRS, YFSETQ. This CDR3 comprises 15 residues. V lost 0 bases and J lost 2; bases outside the gene matches: 2. Here the CDR3 DNA reads TGCGCCAGCAGCTTGGTGCAGGGGGCTGGAAACACCATATATTTT. Translating gives CASSLVQGAGNTIYF.